This TCR beta chain was retrieved from a study of cytomegalovirus exposure and HLA in healthy donors. This clone occurred a few times. What it binds is not known. The PCR ran on 60 Vbeta and 13 Jbeta primers. Profiled with immunoSEQ multiplex PCR; TCRdb holds only in-frame clones, not every one. The data contain around 90,000 clones, over 65% of them seen just once; the ten biggest clones take up 10%. CDR3 length: 13 amino acids. Deletions cut 5 bases from V and 1 base from J, with 8 bases between. Per germline, CDR1 SGHTA and CDR2 FQGNSA. Study-wide results and caveats: Earlier analysis yielded a pattern in which most TCR beta V segments were productive about 87% or about 30% of the time. Presence/absence analyses supposed approximately even sequencing depth among donors. Donor immune exposure was known only as CMV serostatus. Rare TCR sequences dominated, though some public TCRs recurred in many donors.

The rearrangement joins TRBV7-2 to TRBJ1-2; tentatively, D is TRBD1 (5 bases). Input material: PBMCs. The receptor was isolated from a human donor in good health. The CDR3 reads CASSPTVNYGYTF. The CDR3 coding sequence is TGTGCCAGCAGCCCGACAGTTAACTATGGCTACACCTTC.